The 19 T cell receptor beta chains given below trace back to one sample, sequenced in a study of blood T cell repertoires in COVID-19. Clones were read by immunoSEQ multiplex PCR, and TCRdb kept only the in-frame ones, dropping some. The sample shows more than 95,000 clones, 85% of them seen only once. The source material was peripheral blood. The receptors derive from a woman of 80 years or more with COVID-19, enrolled during active disease.

This clone was detected only a few times. This chain links TRBV5-1 with TRBJ1-6, with 10 positions matching TRBD1. This CDR3 has 18 residues. Losses at the gene ends were 0 bases for V and 6 bases for J; bases not matched to a gene: 9. Germline CDR1 reads SGHRS; CDR2 reads YFSETQ. This CDR3 is CASSLGQGASALNSPLHF. The DNA for the CDR3 is TGCGCCAGCAGCTTGGGACAGGGGGCGAGTGCACTTAATTCACCCCTCCACTTT.

Here the CDR3 DNA reads TGTGCCAGCAGTCCGAGACTAGCGGGAGTGTGGAACATTCAGTACTTC. Translating gives CASSPRLAGVWNIQYF. The genes are TRBV28 and TRBJ2-4, with TRBD2 matching over 12 bases. The CDR3 is 16 amino acids. V lost 5 bases and J lost 7; bases outside the gene matches: 9. The germline V gene encodes CDR1 MDHEN and CDR2 SYDVKM.

The V gene is TRBV27, the J gene TRBJ2-2; 7 bases align to TRBD2. The germline gives CDR1 MNHEY, CDR2 SMNVEV (reference sequence). The CDR3 is 13 amino acids. V lost 6 bases, J lost 6 bases, and 4 bases stayed unmatched. CDR3 sequence reads: CASRRETAGELFF. CDR3 bases: TGTGCCAGCAGGCGGGAGACGGCCGGGGAGCTGTTTTTT.

Comments on this clone: This may arise from a read error, as a much more abundant clone is one base away. The J gene is TRBJ2-1, the V gene TRBV2; 7 bases map to TRBD1. Germline V gene lookup returns CDR1 SNHLY and CDR2 FYNNEI. The CDR3 is 14 residues long. The CDR3 DNA is TGTGTCAGCAGTGAATCCCCCCGGGACAGCCGATCGTTCTTC. This encodes CVSSESPRDSRSFF.

CDR3 DNA sequence: TGTGCCACCGCCGACAGGATCGGAAACACCATATATTTT. Protein sequence: CATADRIGNTIYF. The chain has TRBV15 and TRBJ1-3; tentatively, D is TRBD1 (6 bases). Germline lookup yields CDR1 LNHNV and CDR2 YYDKDF (reference sequence). The CDR3 totals 13 residues. The germline V and J ends were trimmed by 8 bases and 4 bases, with 12 bases remaining between them. Full variable domain (missing parts from reference TRBV15 and TRBJ1-3): DAMVIQNPRYQVTQFGKPVTLSCSQTLNHNVMYWYQQKSSQAPKLLFHYYDKDFNNEADTPDNFQSRRPNTSFCFLDIRSPGLGDTAMYLCATADRIGNTIYFGEGSWLTVV.

The V and J genes are TRBV28 and TRBJ2-7, with D tentatively TRBD1 (6 bases). This CDR3 is 14 amino acids long. Germline V gives CDR1 MDHEN, CDR2 SYDVKM. V was cut by 5 bases and J by 0 bases, with 11 bases left in between. CDR3 sequence: CASSPGTNSYEQYF. CDR3 DNA: TGTGCCAGCAGTCCCGGGACAAACTCCTACGAGCAGTACTTC.

There are a few counts of this clone. The rearrangement joins TRBV5-4 to TRBJ1-4, with D hard to call. Germline CDR1 and CDR2: SGHNT and YYREEE (reference sequence). Trimming took 5 bases from V and 1 from J, leaving 6 bases between them. The CDR3 has 13 amino acids. The chain's CDR3 is CASRLETNEKLFF. CDR3 nucleotide sequence: TGTGCCAGCAGACTAGAAACTAATGAAAAACTGTTTTTT.

The rearrangement uses TRBV7-6 and TRBJ2-1; TRBD2 matches at 10 bases. This CDR3 region has 15 residues. V was pared by 3 bases and J by 1 base, with 0 bases of the junction left unmatched. Germline V gene lookup returns CDR1 SGHVS and CDR2 FNYEAQ. CDR3 bases: TGTGCCAGCAGCTTTAGCGGGGGGTCCTACAATGAGCAGTTCTTC. Translated: CASSFSGGSYNEQFF.

The chain is built from TRBV27 and TRBJ2-2, with 11 bases matching TRBD2. Germline V lookup: CDR1 MNHEY, CDR2 SMNVEV (reference sequence). The V gene end was trimmed by 3 bases and the J gene end by 6 bases; junction bases not matched to a gene: 12. The CDR3 totals 18 residues. The CDR3 coding sequence is TGTGCCAGCAGTTTGGGTCTAGCGGGAGGAAGGAGGGCCGGGGAGCTGTTTTTT. Its protein product is CASSLGLAGGRRAGELFF.

CDR3: CASSYPGQTGYTQYF. The CDR3 region has the DNA TGTGCCAGCAGCTACCCGGGACAGACAGGTTATACGCAGTATTTT. The J gene is TRBJ2-3, the V gene TRBV6-6, with 7 bases matching TRBD1. The germline CDR1 and CDR2 sequences are MNHNY and SVGAGI (reference sequence). Unmatched junction bases numbered 13, after V lost 6 bases and J lost 7 bases. The CDR3 sequence is 15 residues long.

The rearrangement joins TRBV7-9 to TRBJ1-1; D is uncertain. With 2 bases removed from V and 1 base from J, the gap between germline ends came to 8 bases. The CDR3 loop spans 14 amino acids. The germline V gene encodes CDR1 SEHNR and CDR2 FQNEAQ (reference sequence). The CDR3 sequence is CASSLQARNTEAFF. The CDR3 region has the DNA TGTGCCAGCAGCTTACAGGCCAGGAACACTGAAGCTTTCTTT.

The J gene is TRBJ1-5, the V gene TRBV23-1, with TRBD1 matching over 8 bases. TRBV23-1 is annotated as an ORF whose role is uncertain. This CDR3 comprises 17 residues. V shed 5 bases, J shed 0 bases, and the junction held 9 bases outside the gene matches. This CDR3 is CASSSGEQGVSNQPQHF. The CDR3 DNA follows: TGCGCCAGCAGTTCGGGGGAACAGGGGGTTAGCAATCAGCCCCAGCATTTT.

The chain uses TRBV9 and TRBJ2-2, with 8 bases aligning to TRBD1. The CDR3 length is 16 residues. Germline trimming cut 0 bases from V and 4 bases from J; bases unmatched to any gene: 5. Germline lookup yields CDR1 SGDLS and CDR2 YYNGEE. For the CDR3, the DNA is TGTGCCAGCAGCGTAGTGGGCAGGGGGCCCACCGGGGAGCTGTTTTTT. It translates to CASSVVGRGPTGELFF. The full variable domain, its missing parts supplied by reference TRBV9 and TRBJ2-2, is DSGVTQTPKHLITATGQRVTLRCSPRSGDLSVYWYQQSLDQGLQFLIQYYNGEERAKGNILERFSAQQFPDLHSELNLSSLELGDSALYFCASSVVGRGPTGELFFGEGSRLTVL.

V gene TRBV9 combines with J gene TRBJ2-7; 7 bases are shared with TRBD1. The CDR3 contains 14 residues. V shed 0 bases, J shed 2 bases, and the junction held 2 bases outside the gene matches. CDR1 is SGDLS and CDR2 is YYNGEE in the germline V gene. The CDR3 reads CASSVGQGTYEQYF. The CDR3, as DNA: TGTGCCAGCAGCGTAGGACAGGGTACCTACGAGCAGTACTTC.

This clone was counted between two and nine times. The rearrangement uses TRBV9 and TRBJ2-5; the match to TRBD2 covers 7 bases. The V segment lost 2 bases and the J segment 5 bases; nucleotides outside the gene matches: 6. Per germline, CDR1 SGDLS and CDR2 YYNGEE. This CDR3 contains 14 residues. Written as DNA, the CDR3 is TGTGCCAGCAGCGTCACTAGCGTCCCCGAGACCCAGTACTTC. This gives the protein CASSVTSVPETQYF.

This clone was counted a few times. V gene TRBV6-1 combines with J gene TRBJ2-7; 9 positions match TRBD2. The CDR3 sequence is 13 residues long. Germline V gene sequence: CDR1 MNHNS, CDR2 SASEGT. V trimming: 2 bases; J trimming: 9 bases; junction bases outside the gene matches: 5. The CDR3 region has the DNA TGTGCCAGCAGTGAACTAGCGGGACCAGGGCAGTACTTC. Its protein is CASSELAGPGQYF.

The chain joins TRBV5-1 to TRBJ2-1; TRBD2 aligns across 12 bases. The CDR3 has 19 residues. The V gene end was trimmed by 4 bases and the J gene end by 8 bases; junction bases not matched to a gene: 19. The V gene's germline CDR1 is SGHRS and CDR2 YFSETQ. CDR3 nucleotides: TGCGCCAGCAGCCAGGGGACTAGCGGGCAGACACGCCCCGGAGATGAGCAGTTCTTC. Its protein product is CASSQGTSGQTRPGDEQFF.

This clone has a handful of counts. The same CDR3 arises from other DNA sequences in this sample as well. This chain uses TRBV12-3 or TRBV12-4 with TRBJ2-7; D possibly corresponds to TRBD1 (6 bases). This CDR3 comprises 11 residues. Trimming left V 5 bases short and J 6 bases short, with 8 bases between. In DNA form, the CDR3 reads TGTGCCAGCAGTCGCAGGGGCGAGCAGTACTTC. Translating gives CASSRRGEQYF.

This clone appeared a single time. V is TRBV18 and J is TRBJ1-1; D is uncertain. The V end lost 6 bases, the J end lost 0 bases, and 8 bases lay between the germline ends. The CDR3 runs 13 residues. Germline lookup yields CDR1 KGHSH and CDR2 LQKENI. The CDR3 protein is CASSRTMNTEAFF. In DNA form, the CDR3 reads TGTGCCAGCTCTAGGACTATGAACACTGAAGCTTTCTTT. Filled out from reference TRBV18 and TRBJ1-1, the complete variable domain reads NAGVMQNPRHLVRRRGQEARLRCSPMKGHSHVYWYRQLPEEGLKFMVYLQKENIIDESGMPKERFSAEFPKEGPSILRIQQVVRGDSAAYFCASSRTMNTEAFFGQGTRLTVV.